Below are 32 T cell receptor beta chains sequenced from a single sample in a study of early T cells in non-severe SARS-CoV-2 infection. TCRdb re-called the 5' RACE reads with MiXCR, one entry per CDR3 protein. Found here are some 57,000 distinct CDR3 sequences, roughly 5.5% of them singletons; the top ten hold about 6.8%. The sequenced sample was whole blood. The receptors stem from an adult who was a healthcare worker with PCR-confirmed SARS-CoV-2 infection or an uninfected control (not recorded which).

This clonotype was seen ten or more times. The chain carries TRBV19 and TRBJ1-5; tentatively, D is TRBD1 (5 bases). The CDR3 is 13 residues long. Germline V gene data show CDR1 as LNHDA and CDR2 as SQIVND (reference sequence). The V end was cut by 10 bases, the J end by 5 bases, with 15 bases between. The CDR3 coding sequence is TGTGCCACCGCCGACAGACCCTATCAGCCCCAGCATTTT. Translated: CATADRPYQPQHF.

This clonotype has a count of ten or more. DNA for the CDR3: TGTGCCAGCAGCCCGACTAGCGGGGGGATCCTAGATACGCAGTATTTT. Protein sequence: CASSPTSGGILDTQYF. The rearrangement links TRBV6-4 to TRBJ2-3, with TRBD2 identical over 13 bases. CDR3 length: 16 residues. The V gene end was trimmed by 6 bases and the J gene end by 5 bases; junction bases not matched to a gene: 8. Germline lookup yields CDR1 MRHNA and CDR2 SNTAGT.

This clonotype was seen ten or more times. J is TRBJ1-1 and V is TRBV11-3, with no clear D. CDR3 length equals 12 residues. The germline CDR1 and CDR2 sequences are SGHNT and YENEEA. V shed 7 bases and J shed 2 bases, with 8 bases lying between them. The CDR3 protein is CASNNGNTEAFF. CDR3 in DNA: TGTGCCAGCAATAATGGAAACACTGAAGCTTTCTTT.

This clonotype came up many times. The rearrangement links TRBV10-2 to TRBJ2-7; D not resolved. The germline CDR1 and CDR2 sequences are WSHSY and SAAADI. V shed 7 bases and J shed 0 bases, with 16 bases lying between them. This CDR3 is 15 amino acids long. The DNA for the CDR3 is TGCGCCAGCACCCCGGGCACAGCTCGCTCCTACGAGCAGTACTTC. Its translation: CASTPGTARSYEQYF.

Remarks on this clonotype: Being one base from a much bigger clone, this may be a read error. The chain couples TRBV7-2 to TRBJ1-2, with D possibly being TRBD1 (6 bases). V lost 1 base, J lost 10 bases, and 16 bases lay in between. The CDR3 has 14 amino acids. Germline V gene sequence: CDR1 SGHTA, CDR2 FQGNSA. CDR3 amino acids: CASSLDGTSPDYTF. CDR3 in DNA: TGTGCCAGCAGCTTAGACGGGACATCGCCTGACTACACCTTC.

The sample holds many counts of this clonotype. The V gene is TRBV12-3 or TRBV12-4, the J gene TRBJ1-1, with D hard to call. Deletions cut 6 bases from V and 1 base from J, with 15 bases between. The CDR3 runs to 15 residues. CDR3 amino acids: CASSQSPQPNTEAFF. Written as DNA, the CDR3 is TGTGCCAGCAGCCAAAGTCCCCAGCCGAACACTGAAGCTTTCTTT.

This clonotype was recorded many times. J is TRBJ1-1 and V is TRBV2; TRBD1 matches 10 bases. Trimming took 4 bases from V and 6 from J; bases not matched to a gene: 11. CDR3 length: 16 residues. Germline V gene sequence: CDR1 SNHLY, CDR2 FYNNEI. This chain's CDR3 is CASSATGTGAFAEAFF. CDR3 sequence (DNA): TGTGCCAGCAGTGCCACCGGGACAGGGGCTTTCGCTGAAGCTTTCTTT.

A word on this clonotype: A much larger clone sits a single nucleotide away, making a read error possible. This chain links TRBV18 with TRBJ1-2; 7 nucleotides align to TRBD1. Per the germline V gene, CDR1 is KGHSH and CDR2 is LQKENI. The CDR3 runs to 15 residues. CDR3 DNA: TGTGCCAGCTCTTCAGAGGGGGCTCCGAACTATGGCTTCACCTTC. This codes for CASSSEGAPNYGFTF.

This clonotype appeared many times. For the CDR3, the DNA is TGTGCCTGGAGGGAGGACAAGAGAGGAAACACCATATATTTT. Its protein is CAWREDKRGNTIYF. V gene TRBV30 combines with J gene TRBJ1-3, with a weak D call TRBD1 (5 bases). Germline V gives CDR1 GTSNPN, CDR2 SVGIG (reference sequence). This CDR3 region has 14 residues. Trimming stripped 3 bases from V and 4 bases from J, with 13 bases between.

This clonotype has a count of ten or more. The chain is built from TRBV5-6 and TRBJ2-1, with TRBD2 as a possible D gene (6 bases). Germline CDR1 reads SGHDT; CDR2 reads YYEEEE. The V and J ends lost 4 bases and 1 base respectively, with 9 bases between them. The CDR3 spans 14 residues. The DNA of the CDR3 is TGTGCCAGCAGCCCAGGGAGGTCCTACAATGAGCAGTTCTTC. Its translation: CASSPGRSYNEQFF.

The CDR3 bases are TGCGCCAGCAGCTCAGCCGGGGGACAGCCTAATTCACCCCTCCACTTT. It specifies CASSSAGGQPNSPLHF. J is TRBJ1-6 and V is TRBV5-1; TRBD1 agrees at 7 bases. Trimming took 3 bases from V and 6 from J; bases not matched to a gene: 9. Germline values: CDR1 SGHRS, CDR2 YFSETQ. This CDR3 spans 16 amino acids.

The chain uses TRBV12-3 or TRBV12-4 and TRBJ2-7; 7 bases are a match to TRBD2. Trimming took 9 bases from V and 2 from J; bases not matched to a gene: 10. The CDR3 runs to 14 residues. The CDR3 sequence: CASKVTGLAYEQYF. Here the CDR3 DNA reads TGTGCCAGTAAAGTTACTGGACTAGCCTACGAGCAGTACTTC.

This clonotype was recorded at least ten times. This rearrangement joins TRBV4-2 to TRBJ2-1; D is possibly TRBD1 (5 bases). Trimming removed 0 bases at V and 8 bases at J, with 11 bases between. This CDR3 has 14 residues. Germline-derived CDR1 and CDR2 are LGHNA and YNFKEQ. The CDR3 DNA sequence: TGTGCCAGCAGCCAAGAGTTTAGGGGCGATGAGCAGTTCTTC. As protein: CASSQEFRGDEQFF.

The genes are TRBV5-1 and TRBJ2-7; 7 bases fit TRBD1. The V and J ends lost 4 bases and 5 bases, in that order; junction bases with no gene match: 12. Per germline, CDR1 SGHRS and CDR2 YFSETQ. The CDR3 runs 15 residues. CDR3 region: CASSPGTATNHEQYF. The CDR3 DNA reads TGCGCCAGCAGCCCCGGGACAGCTACAAACCACGAGCAGTACTTC. Full variable domain (rest looked up from reference TRBV5-1 and TRBJ2-7): KAGVTQTPRYLIKTRGQQVTLSCSPISGHRSVSWYQQTPGQGLQFLFEYFSETQRNKGNFPGRFSGRQFSNSRSEMNVSTLELGDSALYLCASSPGTATNHEQYFGPGTRLTVT.

This clonotype was observed many times. The gene calls are TRBV6-5 and TRBJ1-5; D might be TRBD1 (5 bases). Between the trimmed V and J ends, which lost 0 bases and 1 base, there was a span of 7 bases. The CDR3 is made up of 15 amino acids. CDR1 is MNHEY, CDR2 SVGAGI, per germline. CDR3 in amino acids: CASSYSGASNQPQHF. In DNA, the CDR3 is TGTGCCAGCAGTTACTCTGGGGCGAGCAATCAGCCCCAGCATTTT.

This clonotype was counted between two and nine times. The V call is TRBV18, the J call TRBJ2-3, with D maybe TRBD1 (7 bases). The CDR3 is made up of 15 amino acids. Deletions cut 6 bases from V and 8 bases from J, with 21 bases between. Germline values: CDR1 KGHSH, CDR2 LQKENI. The CDR3 loop reads CASSATGDWAGTQYF. The CDR3 region has the DNA TGTGCCAGCTCGGCCACAGGGGACTGGGCAGGTACGCAGTATTTT.

Only a few counts were recorded for this clonotype. This rearrangement joins TRBV15 to TRBJ2-5; D unclear. The CDR3 loop spans 12 amino acids. Germline V gene sequence: CDR1 LNHNV, CDR2 YYDKDF (reference sequence). The V gene lost 0 bases and the J gene lost 5 bases, with 4 bases spanning the gap. CDR3 sequence: CATSRDYETQYF. The CDR3 DNA sequence: TGTGCCACCAGCAGAGATTACGAGACCCAGTACTTC. The whole variable domain, filled in from reference TRBV15 and TRBJ2-5, reads DAMVIQNPRYQVTQFGKPVTLSCSQTLNHNVMYWYQQKSSQAPKLLFHYYDKDFNNEADTPDNFQSRRPNTSFCFLDIRSPGLGDTAMYLCATSRDYETQYFGPGTRLLVL.

This clonotype is labeled medium-sized. The V and J genes are TRBV20-1 and TRBJ2-1; TRBD1 aligns across 7 bases. V was pared by 5 bases and J by 0 bases, with 7 bases of the junction left unmatched. In germline, CDR1 is DFQATT, CDR2 SNEGSKA (reference sequence). This CDR3 spans 15 amino acids. CDR3 bases: TGCAGTGCTGACGGGACAGACACCTCCTACAATGAGCAGTTCTTC. Translating gives CSADGTDTSYNEQFF.

This clonotype was observed many times. The chain combines TRBV20-1 with TRBJ2-7, with 8 positions matching TRBD2. V was clipped by 5 bases and J by 2 bases; unmatched bases: 5. The CDR3 has 13 residues. Germline V gives CDR1 DFQATT, CDR2 SNEGSKA (reference sequence). The CDR3 region is CSAGSSGTYEQYF. DNA of the CDR3: TGCAGTGCTGGGAGTAGCGGGACCTACGAGCAGTACTTC.

This clonotype was detected a few times. Written as DNA, the CDR3 is TGTGCCAGTACCATGGACGTTGGCCTTAGCAATCAGCCCCAGCATTTT. Its protein product is CASTMDVGLSNQPQHF. This rearrangement joins TRBV19 to TRBJ1-5; D is unresolved. The length of the CDR3 is 16 residues. Germline loops: CDR1 LNHDA, CDR2 SQIVND (reference sequence). Trimming pared 7 bases from V and 0 bases from J, leaving 16 bases between.

J is TRBJ2-7 and V is TRBV5-6, with 16 bases that match TRBD2. CDR1 is SGHDT, CDR2 YYEEEE, per germline. This CDR3 region has 17 residues. Trimming took 0 bases from V and 6 from J; bases not matched to a gene: 6. CDR3 coding DNA: TGTGCCAGCAGCTTGGCCGGGACTAGCGGGAGGGCCGGCGAGCAGTACTTC. It specifies CASSLAGTSGRAGEQYF. Together with reference TRBV5-6 and TRBJ2-7, the CDR3 gives the full variable domain: DAGVTQSPTHLIKTRGQQVTLRCSPKSGHDTVSWYQQALGQGPQFIFQYYEEEERQRGNFPDRFSGHQFPNYSSELNVNALLLGDSALYLCASSLAGTSGRAGEQYFGPGTRLTVT.

This clonotype was detected many times. The chain is built from TRBV10-1 and TRBJ1-5; D is unresolved. CDR1 is WNHNN and CDR2 is SYGVQD in the germline V gene (reference sequence). The CDR3 runs 13 residues. Trimming cost V 5 bases and J 5 bases, with 10 bases left between them. CDR3 in amino acids: CASSSFGDQPQHF. The CDR3 DNA reads as TGCGCCAGCAGTTCTTTCGGGGATCAGCCCCAGCATTTT.

This clonotype was counted many times. The chain uses TRBV5-4 and TRBJ2-1; D uncertain. Germline V lookup: CDR1 SGHNT, CDR2 YYREEE (reference sequence). The CDR3 covers 13 residues. The V gene lost 4 bases and the J gene lost 8 bases, with 13 bases spanning the gap. CDR3 sequence: CASSPFPPDEQFF. In DNA, the CDR3 is TGTGCCAGCAGCCCCTTTCCTCCCGATGAGCAGTTCTTC.

This clonotype was seen repeatedly, ten times or more. The chain uses TRBV5-1 and TRBJ2-5; 14 bases are shared with TRBD2. The length of the CDR3 is 15 residues. The V and J ends lost 3 bases and 5 bases, in that order; junction bases with no gene match: 3. The V gene's germline CDR1 is SGHRS and CDR2 YFSETQ. Here the CDR3 DNA reads TGCGCCAGCAGCTGGGGACTAGCGGGAGTGGAGACCCAGTACTTC. This sequence encodes CASSWGLAGVETQYF. Filled out from reference TRBV5-1 and TRBJ2-5, the complete variable domain reads KAGVTQTPRYLIKTRGQQVTLSCSPISGHRSVSWYQQTPGQGLQFLFEYFSETQRNKGNFPGRFSGRQFSNSRSEMNVSTLELGDSALYLCASSWGLAGVETQYFGPGTRLLVL.

DNA for the CDR3: TGTGCCAGCAGGGACACCGACAGAACCTCTGGAAACACCATATATTTT. Translation: CASRDTDRTSGNTIYF. This sequence joins TRBV6-6 and TRBJ1-3; a weak D match, TRBD1 (5 bases). The CDR3 sequence is 16 residues long. Germline lookup yields CDR1 MNHNY and CDR2 SVGAGI (reference sequence). V was trimmed by 6 bases and J by 0 bases, leaving 15 bases between them.

This clonotype was found a few times. The chain recombines TRBV12-3 or TRBV12-4 with TRBJ2-7; 7 bases fit TRBD1. V gave up 2 bases and J gave up 1 base; unmatched junction bases: 5. CDR3 length: 15 residues. The CDR3 is CASSLMGQRSYEQYF. The CDR3 DNA sequence: TGTGCCAGCAGTTTAATGGGACAGAGATCCTACGAGCAGTACTTC.

This clonotype has just a few counts. The chain recombines TRBV20-1 with TRBJ2-2, with TRBD2 identical over 12 bases. J lost 6 bases, V lost 6 bases, and 11 bases had no gene match. CDR1 DFQATT and CDR2 SNEGSKA come from the germline V gene (reference sequence). The CDR3 totals 16 residues. The CDR3 reads CSAPNPTSGRPGELFF. The CDR3 bases are TGCAGTGCCCCTAATCCGACTAGCGGGAGACCCGGGGAGCTGTTTTTT.

Worth noting for this clonotype: Since a much larger clone is just one base distant, this may be a read error. The CDR3 carries no conserved terminal phenylalanine or tryptophan, so it likely arises from a read error. The chain links TRBV6-4 to TRBJ2-3; TRBD1 matches at 7 bases. Germline loops: CDR1 MRHNA, CDR2 SNTAGT. V lost 2 bases and J lost 5; bases outside the gene matches: 4. This CDR3 has 14 residues. CDR3 amino acids: CASSDGDSRDTQYS. The CDR3 DNA sequence: TGTGCCAGCAGTGACGGGGACAGCCGAGATACGCAGTATTCT.

The chain uses TRBV20-1 and TRBJ1-2; 10 nucleotides match TRBD1. Germline V lookup: CDR1 DFQATT, CDR2 SNEGSKA (reference sequence). The CDR3 sequence is 15 residues long. V lost 2 bases, J lost 8 bases, and 11 bases stayed unmatched. As DNA, the CDR3 is TGCAGTGCTAGACCCCTCGACAGGGGGCTGGTCGGCTACACCTTC. Protein: CSARPLDRGLVGYTF.

This clonotype was counted ten times or more. This chain joins TRBV3-1 and TRBJ2-7, with unresolved D. Germline CDR1 and CDR2: LGHDT and YNNKEL (reference sequence). This CDR3 region has 13 residues. V was pared by 3 bases and J by 1 base, with 7 bases between. The DNA of the CDR3 is TGTGCCAGCAGCCAGAGATGGTCCTACGAGCAGTACTTC. Translated: CASSQRWSYEQYF.

J is TRBJ2-7 and V is TRBV3-1; tentative D call: TRBD2 (6 bases). V was clipped by 4 bases and J by 2 bases, with 9 bases between them. Looked up from germline, CDR1 is LGHDT and CDR2 is YNNKEL (reference sequence). CDR3 length equals 13 residues. The CDR3 bases are TGTGCCAGCAGCCGACTAGGAGCCTACGAGCAGTACTTC. Translating gives CASSRLGAYEQYF.

On this clonotype: A read error may be the cause here, since a much bigger clone is one base away. The rearrangement links TRBV7-6 to TRBJ1-6; D ambiguous. CDR1 and CDR2 from the germline V gene are SGHVS and FNYEAQ. CDR3 size: 16 residues. CDR3 protein: CVSSLRVGSLNSPLHF. CDR3 nucleotide sequence: TGTGTCAGCAGCTTAAGAGTAGGCAGCTTGAATTCACCCCTCCACTTT.